This T cell receptor beta chain comes out of a study of T-cell memory formation after mild COVID-19. Looking at the study overall: Most TCR clusters belonged to a single donor.

Note on this clonotype: Its antigen is still unknown.

Germline V lookup: CDR1 LNHDA, CDR2 SQIVND (reference sequence). The CDR3 has 15 residues. TCRdb reanalysed the 5' RACE reads using MiXCR and keeps one entry per CDR3 protein. The profile shows roughly 160,000 distinct CDR3 sequences, over 10% of them singletons. Study-wide results and caveats: Clones which contracted sat mainly in CM and EM if CD4+, and in EMRA if CD8+.

J is TRBJ2-7 and V is TRBV19; 8 bases line up with TRBD1. This TCR was recovered from a man in his late teens or twenties who had mild COVID-19 (a few samples of this study predate the infection). Cell type and time point are not known. Specimen: PBMCs or a T cell subset sorted from them (not recorded which). The CDR3, as DNA: TGTGCCAGTAGTTTAGATGGGACAGGAGCCTACGAGCAGTACGTC. It specifies CASSLDGTGAYEQYV.